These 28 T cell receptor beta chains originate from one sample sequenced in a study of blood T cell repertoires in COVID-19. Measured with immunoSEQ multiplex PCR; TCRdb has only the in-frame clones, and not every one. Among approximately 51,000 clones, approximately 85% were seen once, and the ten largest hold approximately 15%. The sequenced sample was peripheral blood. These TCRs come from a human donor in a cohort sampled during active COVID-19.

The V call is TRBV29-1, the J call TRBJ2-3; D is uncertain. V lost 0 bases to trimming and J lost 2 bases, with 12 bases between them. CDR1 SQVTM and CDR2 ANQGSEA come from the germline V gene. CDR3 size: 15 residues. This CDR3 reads CSVEETHIFTDTQYF. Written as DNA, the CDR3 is TGCAGCGTTGAAGAAACACATATCTTCACAGATACGCAGTATTTT.

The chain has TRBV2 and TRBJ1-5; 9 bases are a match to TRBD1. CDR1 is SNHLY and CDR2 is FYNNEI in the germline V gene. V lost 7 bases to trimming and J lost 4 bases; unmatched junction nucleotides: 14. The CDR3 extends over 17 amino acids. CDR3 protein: CASTSETGGIGNQPQHF. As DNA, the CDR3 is TGTGCCAGCACCTCGGAAACAGGGGGCATCGGGAATCAGCCCCAGCATTTT. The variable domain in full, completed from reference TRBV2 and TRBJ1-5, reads EPEVTQTPSHQVTQMGQEVILRCVPISNHLYFYWYRQILGQKVEFLVSFYNNEISEKSEIFDDQFSVERPDGSNFTLKIRSTKLEDSAMYFCASTSETGGIGNQPQHFGDGTRLSIL.

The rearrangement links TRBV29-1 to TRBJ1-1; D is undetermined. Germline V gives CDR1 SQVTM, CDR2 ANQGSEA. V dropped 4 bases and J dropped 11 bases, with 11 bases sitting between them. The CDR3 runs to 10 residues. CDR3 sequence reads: CSVVMEVAFF. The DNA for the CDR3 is TGCAGCGTTGTAATGGAGGTGGCTTTCTTT.

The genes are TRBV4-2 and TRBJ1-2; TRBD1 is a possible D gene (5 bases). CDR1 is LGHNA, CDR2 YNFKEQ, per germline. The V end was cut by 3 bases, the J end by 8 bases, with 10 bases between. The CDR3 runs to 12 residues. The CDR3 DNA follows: TGTGCCAGCAGCCAGTGGGGCGAGGGCTACACCTTC. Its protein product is CASSQWGEGYTF.

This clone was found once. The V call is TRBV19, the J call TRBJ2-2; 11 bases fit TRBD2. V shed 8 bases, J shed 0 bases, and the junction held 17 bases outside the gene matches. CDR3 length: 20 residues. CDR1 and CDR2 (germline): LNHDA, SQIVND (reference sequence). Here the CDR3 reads CASRLRATGTSGPNTGELFF. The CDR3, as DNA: TGTGCCAGTCGCCTCAGGGCCACCGGGACTAGCGGACCGAACACCGGGGAGCTGTTTTTT.

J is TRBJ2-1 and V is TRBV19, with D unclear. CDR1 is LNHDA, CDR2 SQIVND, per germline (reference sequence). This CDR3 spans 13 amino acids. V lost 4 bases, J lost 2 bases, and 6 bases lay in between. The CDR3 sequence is CASSNQAYNEQFF. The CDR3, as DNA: TGTGCCAGTAGTAATCAGGCCTACAATGAGCAGTTCTTC.

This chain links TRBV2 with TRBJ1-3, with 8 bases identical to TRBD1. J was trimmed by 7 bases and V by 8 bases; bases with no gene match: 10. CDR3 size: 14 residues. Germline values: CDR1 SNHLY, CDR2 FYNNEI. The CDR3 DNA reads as TGTGCCAGCGCCAGACAGGGGCGGGAGAACACCATATATTTT. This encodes CASARQGRENTIYF.

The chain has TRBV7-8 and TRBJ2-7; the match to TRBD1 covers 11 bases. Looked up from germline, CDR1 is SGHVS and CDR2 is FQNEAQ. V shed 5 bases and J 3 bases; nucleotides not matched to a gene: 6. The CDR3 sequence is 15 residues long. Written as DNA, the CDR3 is TGTGCCAGCAGCAGCCGGGACAGGGGGGGCTACGAGCAGTACTTC. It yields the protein CASSSRDRGGYEQYF. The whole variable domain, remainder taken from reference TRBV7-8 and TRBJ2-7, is GAGVSQSPRYKVAKRGQDVALRCDPISGHVSLFWYQQALGQGPEFLTYFQNEAQLDKSGLPSDRFFAERPEGSVSTLKIQRTQQEDSAVYLCASSSRDRGGYEQYFGPGTRLTVT.

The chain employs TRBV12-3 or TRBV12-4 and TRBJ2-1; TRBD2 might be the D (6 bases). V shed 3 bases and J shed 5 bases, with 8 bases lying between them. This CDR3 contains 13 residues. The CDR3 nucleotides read TGTGCCAGCAGTTTCGGAGGGGACAATGAGCAGTTCTTC. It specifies CASSFGGDNEQFF.

The CDR3 region is CASSPRGGASVYF. The CDR3 coding sequence is TGTGCCAGCAGCCCCCGCGGCGGCGCTAGCGTGTACTTC. V is TRBV6-5 and J is TRBJ2-7; D possibly corresponds to TRBD2 (6 bases). In germline, CDR1 is MNHEY, CDR2 SVGAGI. Trimming shortened V by 6 bases and J by 12 bases, and 21 bases separated the two germline ends. The CDR3 totals 13 residues.

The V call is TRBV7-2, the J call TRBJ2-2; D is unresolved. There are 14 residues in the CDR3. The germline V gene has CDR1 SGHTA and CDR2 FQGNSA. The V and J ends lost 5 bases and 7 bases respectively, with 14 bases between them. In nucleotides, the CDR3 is TGTGCCAGCAGCCTCCCTACTGTCCGCGGGGAGCTGTTTTTT. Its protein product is CASSLPTVRGELFF.

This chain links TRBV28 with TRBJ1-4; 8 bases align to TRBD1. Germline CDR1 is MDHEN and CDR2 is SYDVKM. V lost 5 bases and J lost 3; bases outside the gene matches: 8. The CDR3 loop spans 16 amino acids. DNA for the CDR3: TGTGCCAGCAGTCATTCCGGGACAGGCGCTAATGAAAAACTGTTTTTT. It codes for CASSHSGTGANEKLFF.

The CDR3 region has the DNA TGCGCCAGCAGCTTTGCAGACAAGAGTTACGAGCAGTACTTC. This translates into CASSFADKSYEQYF. This chain links TRBV5-1 with TRBJ2-7; the D is unclear. This CDR3 is built from 14 residues. V lost 2 bases, J lost 4 bases, and 13 bases lay in between. CDR1 SGHRS and CDR2 YFSETQ come from the germline V gene.

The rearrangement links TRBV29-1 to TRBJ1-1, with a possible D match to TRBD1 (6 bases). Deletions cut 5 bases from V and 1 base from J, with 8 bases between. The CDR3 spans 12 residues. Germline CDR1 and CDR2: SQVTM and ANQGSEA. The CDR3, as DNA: TGCAGCGTTCGACAGGCGAACACTGAAGCTTTCTTT. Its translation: CSVRQANTEAFF.

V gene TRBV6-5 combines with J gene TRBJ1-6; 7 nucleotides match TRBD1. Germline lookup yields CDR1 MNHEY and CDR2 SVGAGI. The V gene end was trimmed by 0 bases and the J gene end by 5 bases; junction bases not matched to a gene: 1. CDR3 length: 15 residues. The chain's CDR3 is CASSYSDRNNSPLHF. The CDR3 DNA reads TGTGCCAGCAGTTACTCGGACAGGAATAATTCACCCCTCCACTTT.

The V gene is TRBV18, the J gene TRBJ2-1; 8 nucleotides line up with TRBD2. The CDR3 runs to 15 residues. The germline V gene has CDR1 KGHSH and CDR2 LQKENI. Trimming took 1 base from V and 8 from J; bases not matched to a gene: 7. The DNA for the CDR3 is TGTGCCAGCTCACCACGAAGCCTAGCGGGCGATGAGCAGTTCTTC. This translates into CASSPRSLAGDEQFF. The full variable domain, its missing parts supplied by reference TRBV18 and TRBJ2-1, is NAGVMQNPRHLVRRRGQEARLRCSPMKGHSHVYWYRQLPEEGLKFMVYLQKENIIDESGMPKERFSAEFPKEGPSILRIQQVVRGDSAAYFCASSPRSLAGDEQFFGPGTRLTVL.

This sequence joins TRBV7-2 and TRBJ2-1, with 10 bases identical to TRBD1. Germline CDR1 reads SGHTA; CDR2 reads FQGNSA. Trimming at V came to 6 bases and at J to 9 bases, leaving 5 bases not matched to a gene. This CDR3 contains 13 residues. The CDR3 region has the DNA TGTGCCAGCAGTCGACAGGGGGCGGTTGAGCAGTTCTTC. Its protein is CASSRQGAVEQFF.

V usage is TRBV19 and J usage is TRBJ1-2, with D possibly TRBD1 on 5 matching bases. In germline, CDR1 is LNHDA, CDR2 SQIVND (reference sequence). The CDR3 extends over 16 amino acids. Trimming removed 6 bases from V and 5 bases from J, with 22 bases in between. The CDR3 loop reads CASSKPGDGAPYGYTF. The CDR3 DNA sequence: TGTGCCAGTAGCAAACCGGGGGACGGAGCCCCATATGGCTACACCTTC.

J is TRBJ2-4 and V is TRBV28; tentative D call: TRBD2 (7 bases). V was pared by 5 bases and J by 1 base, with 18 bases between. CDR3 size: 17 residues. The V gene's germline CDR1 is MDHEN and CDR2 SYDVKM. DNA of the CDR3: TGTGCCAGCAGTCAGGGAGGGGGTGTCGGTGCCAAAAACATTCAGTACTTC. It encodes CASSQGGGVGAKNIQYF.

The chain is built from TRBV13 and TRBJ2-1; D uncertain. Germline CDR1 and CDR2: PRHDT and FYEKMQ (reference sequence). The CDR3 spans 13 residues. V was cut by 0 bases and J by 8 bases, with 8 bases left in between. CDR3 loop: CASSLGADYEQFF. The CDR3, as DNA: TGTGCCAGCAGCTTAGGGGCTGACTATGAGCAGTTCTTC. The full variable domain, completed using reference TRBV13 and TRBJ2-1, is AAGVIQSPRHLIKEKRETATLKCYPIPRHDTVYWYQQGPGQDPQFLISFYEKMQSDKGSIPDRFSAQQFSDYHSELNMSSLELGDSALYFCASSLGADYEQFFGPGTRLTVL.

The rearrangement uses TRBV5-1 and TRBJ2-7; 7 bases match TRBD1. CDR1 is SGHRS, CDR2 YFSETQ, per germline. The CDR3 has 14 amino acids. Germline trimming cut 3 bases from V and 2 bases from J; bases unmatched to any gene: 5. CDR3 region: CASSSGTAAYEQYF. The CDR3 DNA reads TGCGCCAGCAGCTCAGGGACAGCAGCCTACGAGCAGTACTTC. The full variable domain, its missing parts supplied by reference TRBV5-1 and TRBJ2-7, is KAGVTQTPRYLIKTRGQQVTLSCSPISGHRSVSWYQQTPGQGLQFLFEYFSETQRNKGNFPGRFSGRQFSNSRSEMNVSTLELGDSALYLCASSSGTAAYEQYFGPGTRLTVT.

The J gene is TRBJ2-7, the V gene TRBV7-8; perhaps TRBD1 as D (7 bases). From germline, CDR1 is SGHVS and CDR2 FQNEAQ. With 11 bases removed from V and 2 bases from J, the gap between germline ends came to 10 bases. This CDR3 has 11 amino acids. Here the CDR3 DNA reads TGTGCCGCGGGGACAGCCTACGAGCAGTACTTC. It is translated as CAAGTAYEQYF.

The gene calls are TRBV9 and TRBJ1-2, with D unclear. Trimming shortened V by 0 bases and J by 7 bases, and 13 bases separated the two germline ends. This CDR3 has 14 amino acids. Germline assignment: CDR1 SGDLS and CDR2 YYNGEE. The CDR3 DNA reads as TGTGCCAGCAGCGTAGCTACTTCCGCGGGTGGCTACACCTTC. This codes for CASSVATSAGGYTF.

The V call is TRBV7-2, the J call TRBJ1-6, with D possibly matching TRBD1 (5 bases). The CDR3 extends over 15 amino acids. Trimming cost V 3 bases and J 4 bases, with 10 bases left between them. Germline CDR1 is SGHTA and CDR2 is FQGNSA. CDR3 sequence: CASSFRQIYNSPLHF. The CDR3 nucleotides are TGTGCCAGCAGCTTCCGACAGATATATAATTCACCCCTCCACTTT.

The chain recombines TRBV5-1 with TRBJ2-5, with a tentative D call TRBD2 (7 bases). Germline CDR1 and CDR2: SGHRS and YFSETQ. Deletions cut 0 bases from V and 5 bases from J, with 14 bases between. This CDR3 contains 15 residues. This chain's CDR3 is CASSLAAGAEETQYF. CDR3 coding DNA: TGCGCCAGCAGCTTGGCGGCGGGGGCGGAGGAGACCCAGTACTTC.

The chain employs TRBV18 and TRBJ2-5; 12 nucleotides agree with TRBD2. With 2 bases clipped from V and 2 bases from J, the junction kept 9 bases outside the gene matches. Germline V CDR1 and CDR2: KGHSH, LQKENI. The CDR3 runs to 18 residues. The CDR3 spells CASSPLTSGRWGQETQYF. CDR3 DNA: TGTGCCAGCTCACCATTGACTAGCGGGAGATGGGGGCAAGAGACCCAGTACTTC.

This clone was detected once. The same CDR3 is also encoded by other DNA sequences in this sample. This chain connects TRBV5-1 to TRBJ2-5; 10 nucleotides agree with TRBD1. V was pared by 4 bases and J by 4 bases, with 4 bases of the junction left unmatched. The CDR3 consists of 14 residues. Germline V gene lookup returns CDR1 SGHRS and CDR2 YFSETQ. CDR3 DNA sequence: TGCGCCAGCAGCCCGGGACAGGGGAGAGAGACCCAGTACTTC. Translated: CASSPGQGRETQYF.

This chain's CDR3 is CASSTSTGGGSGNTIYF. CDR3 in DNA: TGTGCCAGCAGCACATCGACAGGGGGCGGCTCTGGAAACACCATATATTTT. This chain uses TRBV11-2 with TRBJ1-3; TRBD1 matches 10 bases. Trimming cost V 5 bases and J 0 bases; bases outside gene matches: 7. The CDR3 extends over 17 amino acids. The germline gives CDR1 SGHAT, CDR2 FQNNGV.